The sequence of this T cell receptor (beta chain) was determined in a study of blood T cell repertoires in COVID-19. Study-wide context: T cells, B-cell-depleted T cells, or PBMCs supplied cDNA or gDNA.

In the original analysis: Reference gene primer amplification yielded estimated nucleated cell counts. The method was immunoSEQ multiplex PCR; TCRdb's version includes in-frame clones alone and lacks a portion of them. V, J and clone size derive from that table, while D and trimming were established from the DNA sequence. Here the sample spans a few hundred thousand clones, over 65% being singletons. In its sample, this clone was seen a few times. The TCR originated in a human donor with acute or convalescent COVID-19. The donor label of this sample is uncertain. Sequences were obtained from peripheral blood.

CDR3 loop: CASLRENGAGGTQHF. The CDR3 nucleotides read TGTGCCAGCCTCCGAGAGAATGGGGCGGGGGGTACCCAGCATTTT. The chain uses TRBV2 and TRBJ1-5; possible D gene TRBD1, 5 bases. Between the trimmed V and J ends, which lost 8 bases and 11 bases, there was a span of 25 bases. Germline assignment: CDR1 SNHLY and CDR2 FYNNEI. This CDR3 comprises 15 residues.